This section outlines one T cell receptor (beta chain) sequence together with its context. Its specificity is not known. This sample is drawn from a study of cytomegalovirus exposure and HLA in healthy donors. Overall study results and limits: Subsequent analysis revealed that first-cohort TCR clusters tended to co-occur in the approximately 120 validation repertoires. There were some public TCRs occurring in many donors, but most TCR sequences were rare. It was reportedly the case that the classifier diagnosed cytomegalovirus status with high specificity and sensitivity.

Clones were read by immunoSEQ multiplex PCR, and TCRdb kept only the in-frame ones, dropping some. The repertoire holds roughly 260,000 clones, with approximately 87% as singletons. The CDR3 length is 14 residues. Germline V gene lookup returns CDR1 LGHNA and CDR2 YNFKEQ. Trimming shortened V by 3 bases and J by 1 base, and 9 bases separated the two germline ends. The donors were members of the validation cohort, which comprised 120 subjects and was separate from the first cohort of 666 subjects. This clonotype was obtained from a man aged 18 to 30 in good health and CMV-seronegative. This chain connects TRBV4-2 to TRBJ1-2; maybe TRBD1 (5 bases). The sequenced sample consisted of PBMCs. CDR3 residues: CASSQDTGNYGYTF. The DNA for the CDR3 is TGTGCCAGCAGCCAGGATACAGGTAACTATGGCTACACCTTC.